This T cell receptor (beta chain) was sequenced during a study of Ad26.COV2.S vaccination and SARS-CoV-2 variants. Profiling relied on immunoSEQ multiplex PCR, and the TCRdb table lists in-frame clones only, not all of them. The table lists about 440,000 clones, roughly 87% of them singletons. Stated treatment: approximately 18 received Ad26.COV2.S at low or high dose, single or two shots; several received placebo; per-sample allocation not given. Day 63 after the first vaccine or placebo injection was the time point for sampling. The individual, an adult aged 18-55 years, was a donor in Boston. The V and J ends lost 5 bases and 0 bases respectively, with 10 bases between them. The CDR3 spans 14 residues. Germline loops: CDR1 SEHNR, CDR2 FQNEAQ (reference sequence).

The clonotype comes from a person aged 18-65 years who received the Ad26.COV2.S COVID-19 vaccine or a placebo. This rearrangement joins TRBV7-9 to TRBJ1-1, with D tentatively TRBD1 (5 bases). Specimen: peripheral blood, collected in a trial of Ad26.COV2.S vaccine versus placebo. The chain's CDR3 is CASSVSGLNTEAFF. The CDR3 bases are TGTGCCAGCAGCGTATCGGGGCTGAACACTGAAGCTTTCTTT.